This T cell receptor beta chain was identified in a study of cytomegalovirus exposure and HLA in healthy donors. Study conclusions and caveats: Sequencing probably produced one cluster of sequence variants that were highly shared.

A word on this clone: Its cognate antigen is unknown.

Germline V gives CDR1 MNHEY, CDR2 SVGAGI. The CDR3 is 14 amino acids. V lost 2 bases, J lost 7 bases, and 15 bases lay in between. Vbeta (60) and Jbeta (13) primers were used in the PCR. TCRdb's copy holds only in-frame clones and misses some; the assay was immunoSEQ multiplex PCR. The sample contains 100,000 or so clones, 60% to 75% of which appear only once. The chain couples TRBV6-5 to TRBJ2-7, with D perhaps TRBD2 (6 bases). Sequenced sample: PBMCs. The sequence derives from a man aged 50 to 60 in good health and CMV-seronegative. As DNA, the CDR3 is TGTGCCAGCAGTTACGCCGGGGGTCCTAAGGAGCAGTACTTC. It is translated as CASSYAGGPKEQYF.